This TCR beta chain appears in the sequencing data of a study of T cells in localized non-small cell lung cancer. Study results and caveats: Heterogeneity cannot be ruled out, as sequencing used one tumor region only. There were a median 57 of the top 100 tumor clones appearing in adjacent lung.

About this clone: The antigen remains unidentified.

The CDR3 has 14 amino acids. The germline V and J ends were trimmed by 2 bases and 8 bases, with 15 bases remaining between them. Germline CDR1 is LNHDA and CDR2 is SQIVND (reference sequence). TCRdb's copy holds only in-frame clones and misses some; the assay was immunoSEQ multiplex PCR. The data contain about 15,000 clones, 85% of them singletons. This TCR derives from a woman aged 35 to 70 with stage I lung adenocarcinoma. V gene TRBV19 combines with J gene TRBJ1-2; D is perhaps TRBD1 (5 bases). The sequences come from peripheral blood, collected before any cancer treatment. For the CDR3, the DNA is TGTGCCAGTAGTATACCGGAGGGGAAGGAGGGCTACACCTTC. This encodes CASSIPEGKEGYTF.